This entry lists 24 T cell receptor beta chains sequenced from one sample in a study of neurological immune-mediated disorders. TCRdb redid the calling of the 5' RACE reads with MiXCR, one entry per CDR3 protein. In the table there are over 70,000 distinct CDR3 sequences, roughly 10% of which are singletons. The sample's time point: longitudinal time-point 1 (baseline). The sample taken for sequencing was PBMCs. The receptors shown here come from a man aged 30-40 years in good health.

The sample holds many counts of this clonotype. The chain combines TRBV3-1 with TRBJ1-4; TRBD1 matches 7 bases. CDR3 size: 16 residues. The germline V gene encodes CDR1 LGHDT and CDR2 YNNKEL (reference sequence). V was pared by 4 bases and J by 2 bases, with 7 bases of the junction left unmatched. The CDR3 coding sequence is TGTGCCAGCAGCCGTCGAACAGGGGCGACTAATGAAAAACTGTTTTTT. It translates to CASSRRTGATNEKLFF.

The sample holds a few counts of this clonotype. The CDR3 spells CSAPASGHGNTEAFF. The CDR3 DNA sequence: TGCAGTGCTCCTGCCTCGGGGCATGGGAACACTGAAGCTTTCTTT. This rearrangement joins TRBV20-1 to TRBJ1-1; perhaps TRBD1 as D (5 bases). The V gene's germline CDR1 is DFQATT and CDR2 SNEGSKA (reference sequence). There are 15 residues in the CDR3. With 5 bases removed from V and 1 base from J, the gap between germline ends came to 17 bases.

With regard to this clonotype: A much larger clone differs by one base, so this may be a read error. The chain employs TRBV3-1 and TRBJ2-1, with TRBD2 matching over 13 bases. The CDR3 is made up of 15 amino acids. The germline gives CDR1 LGHDT, CDR2 YNNKEL (reference sequence). CDR3 nucleotides: TGTTCCAGCAGCCAGGGGACTAGCGGGATGGGTGAGCAGTTCTTC. Translation: CSSSQGTSGMGEQFF.

This clonotype was counted a few times. The chain carries TRBV27 and TRBJ2-1, with 8 bases that match TRBD1. Germline values: CDR1 MNHEY, CDR2 SMNVEV (reference sequence). V was clipped by 4 bases and J by 9 bases; unmatched bases: 14. This CDR3 has 16 residues. The CDR3 protein is CASSSWTGSGKGEQFF. CDR3 sequence (DNA): TGTGCCAGCAGTTCCTGGACAGGGAGCGGTAAGGGTGAGCAGTTCTTC.

This clonotype showed up many times. The V and J genes are TRBV6-1 and TRBJ2-7; 9 bases agree with TRBD1. Germline-derived CDR1 and CDR2 are MNHNS and SASEGT. V lost 3 bases to trimming and J lost 3 bases; unmatched junction nucleotides: 6. There are 15 residues in the CDR3. CDR3 residues: CASSDTGGGSYEQYF. The CDR3 nucleotides read TGTGCCAGCAGTGACACAGGGGGCGGGAGCTACGAGCAGTACTTC.

There are many counts of this clonotype. V is TRBV24-1 and J is TRBJ2-3; D is uncertain. The CDR3 is made up of 16 amino acids. V lost 3 bases and J lost 3, with 15 bases in between. Germline CDR1 KGHDR, CDR2 SFDVKD. CDR3 in DNA: TGTGCCACCAGTGATCTGGCTTCAACCGATACAGATACGCAGTATTTT. It codes for CATSDLASTDTDTQYF.

This clonotype was recorded at least ten times. DNA for the CDR3: TGTGCCAGCAGCTTGGGCGACAGCTCCGCAGATACGCAGTATTTT. Encoded protein: CASSLGDSSADTQYF. The chain carries TRBV7-3 and TRBJ2-3; possible D gene TRBD1, 5 bases. Germline values: CDR1 SGHTA, CDR2 FQGTGA. This CDR3 has 15 amino acids. Trimming cost V 3 bases and J 4 bases, with 14 bases left between them. The full variable domain, with the rest looked up from reference TRBV7-3 and TRBJ2-3, is GAGVSQTPSNKVTEKGKYVELRCDPISGHTALYWYRQSLGQGPEFLIYFQGTGAADDSGLPNDRFFAVRPEGSVSTLKIQRTERGDSAVYLCASSLGDSSADTQYFGPGTRLTVL.

This clonotype was observed many times. The chain recombines TRBV6-5 with TRBJ1-2; no clear D gene. V was clipped by 0 bases and J by 1 base, with 9 bases between them. Per germline, CDR1 MNHEY and CDR2 SVGAGI. The CDR3 is 15 amino acids. The CDR3 coding sequence is TGTGCCAGCAGTTACTCGGGGATAGATAACTATGGCTACACCTTC. Encoded protein: CASSYSGIDNYGYTF.

This clonotype appeared many times. The V call is TRBV28, the J call TRBJ2-1, with a possible D match to TRBD2 (5 bases). The CDR3 loop spans 15 amino acids. Trimming took off 5 bases at V and 8 bases at J, with 19 bases between the two ends. Germline CDR1 is MDHEN and CDR2 is SYDVKM. The CDR3 DNA reads TGTGCCAGCAGTAAGCCGGGATCATCAATCGATGAGCAGTTCTTC. It is translated as CASSKPGSSIDEQFF.

This clonotype was counted at least ten times. The J gene is TRBJ1-5, the V gene TRBV12-3 or TRBV12-4, with 7 bases fitting TRBD1. The ends lost 5 bases at V and 4 bases at J; junction bases unmatched: 8. The CDR3 extends over 15 amino acids. CDR3 sequence (DNA): TGTGCCAGCAGTCCACGGACAGGCCTAAATCAGCCCCAGCATTTT. Amino acid sequence: CASSPRTGLNQPQHF.

The gene calls are TRBV10-3 and TRBJ1-2, with unresolved D. The CDR3 runs 14 residues. CDR1 and CDR2 (germline): ENHRY, SYGVKD. V lost 6 bases, J lost 0 bases, and 11 bases lay in between. The CDR3 DNA reads TGTGCCATCAGCCCGGGAGCCTCTAACTATGGCTACACCTTC. Translated: CAISPGASNYGYTF.

In its sample, this clonotype was seen many times. The rearrangement uses TRBV20-1 and TRBJ2-1; 10 bases fit TRBD2. The CDR3 has 13 residues. The junction had 0 bases not matched to a gene; V was cut back by 4 bases and J by 3 bases. CDR1 is DFQATT and CDR2 is SNEGSKA in the germline V gene (reference sequence). The CDR3 reads CSATSGSYNEQFF. The DNA of the CDR3 is TGCAGTGCTACTAGCGGGAGCTACAATGAGCAGTTCTTC.

This clonotype was found many times. The chain couples TRBV20-1 to TRBJ2-3, with a tentative D call TRBD2 (6 bases). The CDR3 has 12 amino acids. CDR1 is DFQATT and CDR2 is SNEGSKA in the germline V gene (reference sequence). V dropped 0 bases and J dropped 6 bases, with 7 bases sitting between them. The CDR3 DNA is TGCAGTGCTAGAGAGGCGGGGGATACGCAGTATTTT. Translation: CSAREAGDTQYF.

This clonotype has only a few counts. The chain joins TRBV10-3 to TRBJ2-2; D is uncertain. The CDR3 runs to 15 residues. Trimming left V 3 bases short and J 1 base short, with 9 bases between. The germline gives CDR1 ENHRY, CDR2 SYGVKD. The CDR3 region is CAISDGRMNTGELFF. The CDR3 DNA reads TGTGCCATCAGTGACGGTCGGATGAACACCGGGGAGCTGTTTTTT.

The chain combines TRBV28 with TRBJ1-2; tentative D call: TRBD1 (5 bases). Deletions cut 1 base from V and 6 bases from J, with 15 bases between. This CDR3 spans 15 amino acids. CDR1 MDHEN and CDR2 SYDVKM come from the germline V gene. The CDR3 reads CASSLSQVASNGYTF. The CDR3 DNA reads TGTGCCAGCAGTTTATCACAGGTGGCAAGTAATGGCTACACCTTC.

This clonotype was seen more than once but under ten times. The chain has TRBV27 and TRBJ2-7; D ambiguous. Looked up from germline, CDR1 is MNHEY and CDR2 is SMNVEV (reference sequence). The CDR3 totals 15 residues. Trimming pared 2 bases from V and 0 bases from J, leaving 11 bases between. CDR3 sequence (DNA): TGTGCCAGCAGTTTAGGTCCTGACGTCTCCTACGAGCAGTACTTC. It specifies CASSLGPDVSYEQYF.

The sample holds many counts of this clonotype. The chain carries TRBV3-1 and TRBJ2-7; a possible D gene is TRBD2 (6 bases). Deletions cut 5 bases from V and 6 bases from J, with 17 bases between. This CDR3 is 14 amino acids long. Per the germline V gene, CDR1 is LGHDT and CDR2 is YNNKEL (reference sequence). CDR3 sequence: CASSNPRAGGEQYF. The CDR3 nucleotides read TGTGCCAGCAGCAATCCCCGGGCCGGGGGCGAGCAGTACTTC.

This clonotype was counted many times. This chain connects TRBV11-2 to TRBJ1-4, with 7 bases fitting TRBD1. CDR1 SGHAT and CDR2 FQNNGV come from the germline V gene. Trimming at V came to 3 bases and at J to 4 bases, leaving 11 bases not matched to a gene. The CDR3 is 17 amino acids. The DNA for the CDR3 is TGTGCCAGCAGCTTGGGGGAGGGGACAGTCAATAATGAAAAACTGTTTTTT. Its protein product is CASSLGEGTVNNEKLFF.

This clonotype was recorded many times. The V gene is TRBV3-1, the J gene TRBJ2-3, with TRBD2 matching over 10 bases. Germline assignment: CDR1 LGHDT and CDR2 YNNKEL (reference sequence). CDR3 size: 12 residues. The ends lost 4 bases at V and 14 bases at J; junction bases unmatched: 6. CDR3 in amino acids: CASSLAGGLWYF. The CDR3 DNA reads as TGTGCCAGCAGCCTAGCGGGAGGCCTTTGGTATTTT.

This clonotype has at least ten counts. The CDR3 DNA follows: TGCAGTGCCATCCCCGGGACAGGGCCCACAGATACGCAGTATTTT. It specifies CSAIPGTGPTDTQYF. V and J are TRBV20-1 and TRBJ2-3, with 9 bases matching TRBD1. Germline CDR1 is DFQATT and CDR2 is SNEGSKA (reference sequence). The CDR3 contains 15 residues. With 6 bases clipped from V and 2 bases from J, the junction kept 9 bases outside the gene matches.

This clonotype was picked up a small number of times. A much bigger clone sits one base away, suggesting this may be a read error. The V call is TRBV5-1, the J call TRBJ1-6; TRBD1 is a possible D gene (6 bases). V was clipped by 2 bases and J by 7 bases, with 16 bases between them. Germline loops: CDR1 SGHRS, CDR2 YFSETQ. The CDR3 totals 16 residues. CDR3 nucleotide sequence: TGCGCCAGCAGCTTTGACCCCCAGGGGAGAAATTCACCCCTCCACTTT. Protein sequence: CASSFDPQGRNSPLHF.

V and J are TRBV14 and TRBJ2-1; D is ambiguous. The CDR3 is 16 residues long. V lost 4 bases and J 0 bases, leaving 13 bases between the germline ends. CDR1 is SGHDN and CDR2 is FVKESK in the germline V gene. CDR3 DNA: TGTGCCAGCAGCCTCCCGGGTCGCCTCTCCTACAATGAGCAGTTCTTC. It encodes CASSLPGRLSYNEQFF.

V is TRBV27 and J is TRBJ2-1; D remains ambiguous. CDR1 and CDR2 (germline): MNHEY, SMNVEV (reference sequence). The V and J ends lost 4 bases and 2 bases respectively, with 12 bases between them. The CDR3 runs 15 residues. The CDR3: CASSSTHGPYNEQFF. The CDR3, as DNA: TGTGCCAGCAGTTCCACCCATGGCCCCTACAATGAGCAGTTCTTC.

This clonotype was observed at least ten times. V usage is TRBV4-1 and J usage is TRBJ2-7, with 13 bases matching TRBD2. This CDR3 contains 15 residues. CDR1 and CDR2 from the germline V gene are MGHRA and YSYEKL. V trimming: 5 bases; J trimming: 4 bases; junction bases outside the gene matches: 5. CDR3 amino acids: CASSGGTSGAYEQYF. Written as DNA, the CDR3 is TGCGCCAGCAGCGGCGGGACTAGCGGGGCTTACGAGCAGTACTTC.